This T cell receptor (beta chain) emerged from a study of blood T cell repertoires in COVID-19. Patients in Seattle were enrolled during active infection, then followed longitudinally. V dropped 0 bases and J dropped 2; count of bases not matched to a gene: 4. The CDR3 is made up of 16 amino acids. Germline V gene sequence: CDR1 SGHRS, CDR2 YFSETQ. Assay: immunoSEQ multiplex PCR; the TCRdb copy retains only in-frame clones and omits some. The sample contains about 390,000 clones, 87% of which appear only once. The chain uses TRBV5-1 and TRBJ2-7; 11 nucleotides line up with TRBD2. This clonotype originated in a woman in her sixties with COVID-19, enrolled during active disease. The sequenced material came from peripheral blood. The CDR3 region is CASSLGPGLAAYEQYF. DNA of the CDR3: TGCGCCAGCAGCTTGGGTCCGGGACTAGCGGCCTACGAGCAGTACTTC.